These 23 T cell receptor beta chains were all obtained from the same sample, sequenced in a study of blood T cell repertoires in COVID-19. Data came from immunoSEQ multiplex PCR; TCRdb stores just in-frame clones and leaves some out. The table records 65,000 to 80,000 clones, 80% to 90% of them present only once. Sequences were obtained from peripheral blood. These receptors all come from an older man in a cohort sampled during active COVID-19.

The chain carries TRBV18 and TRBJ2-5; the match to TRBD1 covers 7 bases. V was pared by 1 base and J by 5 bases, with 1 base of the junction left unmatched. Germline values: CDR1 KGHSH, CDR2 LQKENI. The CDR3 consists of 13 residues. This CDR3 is CASSPQGAETQYF. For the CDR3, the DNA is TGTGCCAGCTCACCACAGGGGGCTGAGACCCAGTACTTC.

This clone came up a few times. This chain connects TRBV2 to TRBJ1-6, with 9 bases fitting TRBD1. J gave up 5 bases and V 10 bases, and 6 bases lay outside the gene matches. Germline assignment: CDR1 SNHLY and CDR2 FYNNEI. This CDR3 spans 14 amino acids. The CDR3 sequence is CATGTGTHNSPLHF. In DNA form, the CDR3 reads TGTGCCACTGGGACAGGGACCCATAATTCACCCCTCCACTTT.

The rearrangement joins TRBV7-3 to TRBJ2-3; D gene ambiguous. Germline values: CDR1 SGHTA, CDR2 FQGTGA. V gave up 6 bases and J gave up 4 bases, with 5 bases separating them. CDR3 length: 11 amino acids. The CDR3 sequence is CASRGSDTQYF. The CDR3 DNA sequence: TGTGCCAGCAGGGGCTCAGATACGCAGTATTTT.

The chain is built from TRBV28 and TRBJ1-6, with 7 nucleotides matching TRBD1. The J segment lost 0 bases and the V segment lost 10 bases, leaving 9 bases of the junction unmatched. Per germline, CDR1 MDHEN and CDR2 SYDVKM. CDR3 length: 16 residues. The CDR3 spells CAIRTGQSSYNSPLHF. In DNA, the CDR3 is TGTGCCATCAGGACAGGCCAAAGCTCCTATAATTCACCCCTCCACTTT.

Here the CDR3 DNA reads TGTGCCAGCACTAGGGGACTAGCGGGGGGATACAATGAGCAGTTCTTC. This codes for CASTRGLAGGYNEQFF. The chain joins TRBV28 to TRBJ2-1, with 15 bases fitting TRBD2. With 7 bases clipped from V and 4 bases from J, the junction kept 5 bases outside the gene matches. The CDR3 is made up of 16 amino acids. Germline CDR1 reads MDHEN; CDR2 reads SYDVKM.

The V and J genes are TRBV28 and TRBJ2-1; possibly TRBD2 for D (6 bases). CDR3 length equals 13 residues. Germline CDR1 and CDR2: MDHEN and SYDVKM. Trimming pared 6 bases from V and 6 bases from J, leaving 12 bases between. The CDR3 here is CASRSGLFNEQFF. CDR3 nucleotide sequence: TGTGCCAGCAGGTCGGGACTCTTCAATGAGCAGTTCTTC.

For the CDR3, the DNA is TGTGCCAGCAGCCGGGACAGGGGGCCTCGCTACGAGCAGTACGTC. Its translation is CASSRDRGPRYEQYV. The chain has TRBV6-4 and TRBJ2-7; 12 positions match TRBD1. Trimming cost V 6 bases and J 3 bases; bases outside gene matches: 6. CDR3 size: 15 residues. The germline CDR1 and CDR2 sequences are MRHNA and SNTAGT.

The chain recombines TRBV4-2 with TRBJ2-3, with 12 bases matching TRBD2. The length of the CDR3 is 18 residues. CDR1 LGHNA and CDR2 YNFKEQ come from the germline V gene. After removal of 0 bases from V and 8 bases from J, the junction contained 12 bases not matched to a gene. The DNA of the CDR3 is TGTGCCAGCAGCCAAGATCCCGCTAGCGGGGGGGTAAGGGGTACGCAGTATTTT. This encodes CASSQDPASGGVRGTQYF.

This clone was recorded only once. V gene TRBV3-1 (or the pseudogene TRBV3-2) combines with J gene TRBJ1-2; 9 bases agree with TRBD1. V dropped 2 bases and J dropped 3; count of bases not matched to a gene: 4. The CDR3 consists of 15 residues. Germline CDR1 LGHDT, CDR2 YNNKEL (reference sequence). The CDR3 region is CASSQNRGLDYGYTF. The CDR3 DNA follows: TGTGCCAGCAGCCAAAACAGGGGGCTGGACTATGGCTACACCTTC.

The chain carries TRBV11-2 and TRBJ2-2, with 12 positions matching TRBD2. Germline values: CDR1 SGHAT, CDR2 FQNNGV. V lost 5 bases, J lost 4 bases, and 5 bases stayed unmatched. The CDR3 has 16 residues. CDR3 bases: TGTGCCAGCAGCCCTAGCGGGGGGGCCCTCACCGGGGAGCTGTTTTTT. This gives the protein CASSPSGGALTGELFF.

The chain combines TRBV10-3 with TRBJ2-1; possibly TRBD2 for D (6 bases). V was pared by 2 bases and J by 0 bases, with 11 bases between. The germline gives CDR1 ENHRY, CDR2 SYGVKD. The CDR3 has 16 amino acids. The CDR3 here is CAISEGGGTSYNEQFF. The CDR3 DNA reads TGTGCCATCAGTGAGGGAGGAGGGACCTCCTACAATGAGCAGTTCTTC.

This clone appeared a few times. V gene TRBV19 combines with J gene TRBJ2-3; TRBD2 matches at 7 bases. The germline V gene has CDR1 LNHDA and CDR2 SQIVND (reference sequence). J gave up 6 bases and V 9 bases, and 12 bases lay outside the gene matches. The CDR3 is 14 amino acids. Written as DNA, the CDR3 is TGTGCCAGCCACCTCGGGGGGAACCCGGATACGCAGTATTTT. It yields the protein CASHLGGNPDTQYF.

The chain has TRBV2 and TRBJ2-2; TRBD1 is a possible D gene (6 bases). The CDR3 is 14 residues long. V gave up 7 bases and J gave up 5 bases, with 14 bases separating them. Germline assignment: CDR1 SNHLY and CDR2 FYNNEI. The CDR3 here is CASTGETTTGELFF. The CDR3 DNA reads TGTGCCAGCACAGGGGAGACAACTACCGGGGAGCTGTTTTTT.

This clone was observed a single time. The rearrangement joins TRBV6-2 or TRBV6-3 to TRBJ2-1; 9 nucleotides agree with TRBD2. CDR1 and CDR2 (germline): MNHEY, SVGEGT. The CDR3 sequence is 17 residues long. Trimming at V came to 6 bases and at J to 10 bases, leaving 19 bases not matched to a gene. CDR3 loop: CASSPDVWRGGSREQFF. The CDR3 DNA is TGTGCCAGCAGCCCCGATGTTTGGCGGGGGGGTTCGCGAGAGCAGTTCTTC.

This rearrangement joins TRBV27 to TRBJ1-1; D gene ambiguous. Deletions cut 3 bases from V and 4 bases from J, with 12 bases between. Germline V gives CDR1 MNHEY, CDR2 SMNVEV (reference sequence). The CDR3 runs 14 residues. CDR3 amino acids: CASSFLVGGTEAFF. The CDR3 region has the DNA TGTGCCAGCAGTTTTTTAGTGGGAGGCACTGAAGCTTTCTTT.

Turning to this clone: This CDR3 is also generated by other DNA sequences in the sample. Here the CDR3 reads CASSLQGLTNEKLFF. CDR3 DNA: TGTGCCAGCAGTCTACAGGGGTTAACTAATGAAAAACTGTTTTTT. The gene calls are TRBV6-5 and TRBJ1-4, with 7 nucleotides matching TRBD1. This CDR3 has 15 amino acids. J was trimmed by 1 base and V by 5 bases; bases with no gene match: 4. Germline CDR1 and CDR2: MNHEY and SVGAGI.

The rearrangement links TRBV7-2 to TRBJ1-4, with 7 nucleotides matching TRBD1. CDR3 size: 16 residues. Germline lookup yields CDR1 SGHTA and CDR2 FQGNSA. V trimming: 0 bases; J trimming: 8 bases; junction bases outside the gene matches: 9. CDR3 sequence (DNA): TGTGCCAGCAGCTTAGCCCGAACAGGGGACGGCGAAAAACTGTTTTTT. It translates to CASSLARTGDGEKLFF.

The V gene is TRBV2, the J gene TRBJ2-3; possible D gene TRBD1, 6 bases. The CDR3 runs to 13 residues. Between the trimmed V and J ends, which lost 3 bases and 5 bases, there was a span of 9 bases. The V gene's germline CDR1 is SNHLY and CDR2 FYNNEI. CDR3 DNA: TGTGCCAGCAGTGACCAGGGGCAAGATACGCAGTATTTT. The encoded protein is CASSDQGQDTQYF.

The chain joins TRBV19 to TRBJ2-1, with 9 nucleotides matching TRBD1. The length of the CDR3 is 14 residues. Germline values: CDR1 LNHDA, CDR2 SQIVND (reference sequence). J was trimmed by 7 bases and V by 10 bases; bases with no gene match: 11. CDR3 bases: TGTGCCACCACGGTACAGGGGGCGCGGAATGAGCAGTTCTTC. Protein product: CATTVQGARNEQFF.

In DNA, the CDR3 is TGTGCCAGCAGCCGGGACAGGGGGACCTCTACGCCCTCTGGAAACACCATATATTTT. Translation: CASSRDRGTSTPSGNTIYF. The chain uses TRBV5-6 and TRBJ1-3; 11 bases fit TRBD1. V was clipped by 4 bases and J by 0 bases; unmatched bases: 12. Germline CDR1 SGHDT, CDR2 YYEEEE. The CDR3 covers 19 residues. Looking up the rest from reference TRBV5-6 and TRBJ1-3 gives the full variable domain: DAGVTQSPTHLIKTRGQQVTLRCSPKSGHDTVSWYQQALGQGPQFIFQYYEEEERQRGNFPDRFSGHQFPNYSSELNVNALLLGDSALYLCASSRDRGTSTPSGNTIYFGEGSWLTVV.

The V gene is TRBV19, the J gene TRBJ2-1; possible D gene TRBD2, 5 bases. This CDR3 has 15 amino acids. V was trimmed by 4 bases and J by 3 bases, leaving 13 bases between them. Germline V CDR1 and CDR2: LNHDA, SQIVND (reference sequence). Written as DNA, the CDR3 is TGTGCCAGTAGTAGACTAACCCCAAACTACAATGAGCAGTTCTTC. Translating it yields CASSRLTPNYNEQFF.

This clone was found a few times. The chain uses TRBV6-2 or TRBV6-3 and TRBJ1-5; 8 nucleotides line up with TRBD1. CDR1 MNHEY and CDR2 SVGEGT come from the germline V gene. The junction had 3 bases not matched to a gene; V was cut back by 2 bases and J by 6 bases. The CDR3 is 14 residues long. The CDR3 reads CASSYGQGAQPQHF. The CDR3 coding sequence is TGTGCCAGCAGTTACGGGCAGGGGGCTCAGCCCCAGCATTTT.

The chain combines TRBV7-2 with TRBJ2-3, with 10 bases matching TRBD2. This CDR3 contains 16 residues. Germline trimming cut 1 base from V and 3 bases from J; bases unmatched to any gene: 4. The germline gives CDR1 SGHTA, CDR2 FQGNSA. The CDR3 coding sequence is TGTGCCAGCAGCTTAGGGGGACTAGCGTTAACAGATACGCAGTATTTT. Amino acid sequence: CASSLGGLALTDTQYF.